Given below is one TCR beta chain in context. Its specificity is unknown. One end of the junction is discordant with germline, which a read error may explain. The study sampled blood at baseline, cycle 4 day 1, and cycle 7 day 1. The germline CDR1 and CDR2 sequences are KGHSH and LQKENI. CDR3 length equals 14 residues. The data stem from a study of OX40 agonist ivuxolimab in advanced cancers. For the study at large: At 0.01 to 10 mg/kg, ivuxolimab was administered intravenously to patients every 2 weeks. Study results and caveats: Researchers did not determine the expanded peripheral T cells' antigen specificity. In the 0.1 to 3.0 mg/kg range, CD4+ and CD8+ blood T cells had expanded clonally by week 6.

Sequenced by immunoSEQ multiplex PCR; TCRdb stores in-frame clones only, minus some. Among tens of thousands of clones listed, about 80% were seen once. The sequence was obtained from an adult with an advanced solid tumor such as melanoma, head and neck, liver or kidney cancer. The chain couples TRBV18 to TRBJ1-4; weak D call: TRBD1 (5 bases). Sample: CD4+ or CD8+ T cells sorted from blood, taken in a trial of the OX40 agonist ivuxolimab. CDR3 in amino acids: CATSPGTEYEKLFF. The CDR3 coding sequence is TGTGCCACCTCACCCGGGACCGAGTATGAAAAACTGTTTTTT.